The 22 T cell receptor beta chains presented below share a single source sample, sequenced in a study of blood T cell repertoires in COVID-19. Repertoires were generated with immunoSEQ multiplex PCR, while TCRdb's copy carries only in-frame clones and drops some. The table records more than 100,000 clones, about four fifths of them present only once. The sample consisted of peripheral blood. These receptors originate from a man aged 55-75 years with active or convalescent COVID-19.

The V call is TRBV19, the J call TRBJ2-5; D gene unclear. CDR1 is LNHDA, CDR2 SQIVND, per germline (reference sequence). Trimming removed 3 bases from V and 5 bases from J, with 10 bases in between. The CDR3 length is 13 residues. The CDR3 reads CASSIQDGETQYF. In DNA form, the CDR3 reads TGTGCCAGTAGTATTCAGGATGGGGAGACCCAGTACTTC.

The DNA of the CDR3 is TGCGCCAGCAGCTTGCGAGGGGAGACCCAGTACTTC. Residues: CASSLRGETQYF. The chain carries TRBV5-1 and TRBJ2-5; TRBD2 is a possible D gene (5 bases). V gave up 1 base and J gave up 5 bases, with 6 bases separating them. The germline CDR1 and CDR2 sequences are SGHRS and YFSETQ. This CDR3 contains 12 residues. The full variable domain, rest sourced from reference TRBV5-1 and TRBJ2-5, is KAGVTQTPRYLIKTRGQQVTLSCSPISGHRSVSWYQQTPGQGLQFLFEYFSETQRNKGNFPGRFSGRQFSNSRSEMNVSTLELGDSALYLCASSLRGETQYFGPGTRLLVL.

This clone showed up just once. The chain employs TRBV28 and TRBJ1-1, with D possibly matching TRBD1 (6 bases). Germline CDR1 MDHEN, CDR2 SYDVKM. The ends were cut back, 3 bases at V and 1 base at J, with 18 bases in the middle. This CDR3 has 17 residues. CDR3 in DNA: TGTGCCAGCAGTTTGGCCCTGGAGGGGGGGGCGAACACTGAAGCTTTCTTT. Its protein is CASSLALEGGANTEAFF.

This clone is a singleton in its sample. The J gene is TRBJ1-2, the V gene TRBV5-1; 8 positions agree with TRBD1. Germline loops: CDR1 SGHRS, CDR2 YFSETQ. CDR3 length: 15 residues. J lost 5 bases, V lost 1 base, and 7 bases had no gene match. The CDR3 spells CASSLRQGSQYGYTF. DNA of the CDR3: TGCGCCAGCAGCTTGAGACAGGGGTCGCAGTATGGCTACACCTTC.

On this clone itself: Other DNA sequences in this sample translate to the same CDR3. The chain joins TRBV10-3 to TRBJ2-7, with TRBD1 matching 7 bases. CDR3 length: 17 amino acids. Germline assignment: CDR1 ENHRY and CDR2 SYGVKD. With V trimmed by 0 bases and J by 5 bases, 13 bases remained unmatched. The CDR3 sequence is CAISESPRDSPPDEQYF. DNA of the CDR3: TGTGCCATCAGTGAGTCACCCCGGGACAGCCCTCCCGACGAGCAGTACTTC.

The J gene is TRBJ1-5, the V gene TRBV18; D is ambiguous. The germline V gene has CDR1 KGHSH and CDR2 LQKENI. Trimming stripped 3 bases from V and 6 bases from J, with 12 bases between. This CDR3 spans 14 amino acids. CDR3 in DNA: TGTGCCAGCTCACCGGAGGGTAGCGGTCAGCCCCAGCATTTT. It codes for CASSPEGSGQPQHF.

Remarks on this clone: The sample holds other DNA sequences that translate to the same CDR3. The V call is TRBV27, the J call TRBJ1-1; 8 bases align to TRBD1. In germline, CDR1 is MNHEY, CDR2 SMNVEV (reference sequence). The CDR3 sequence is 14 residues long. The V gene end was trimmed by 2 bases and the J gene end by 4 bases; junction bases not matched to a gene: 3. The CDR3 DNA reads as TGTGCCAGCAGTTTAGGTACAGGGGGCACTGAAGCTTTCTTT. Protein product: CASSLGTGGTEAFF.

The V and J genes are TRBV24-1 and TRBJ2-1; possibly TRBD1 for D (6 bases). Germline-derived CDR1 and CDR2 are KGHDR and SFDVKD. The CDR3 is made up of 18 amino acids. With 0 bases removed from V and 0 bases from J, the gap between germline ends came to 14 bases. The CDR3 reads CATSDLGDTENSYNEQFF. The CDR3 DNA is TGTGCCACCAGTGATTTGGGGGACACAGAAAACTCCTACAATGAGCAGTTCTTC.

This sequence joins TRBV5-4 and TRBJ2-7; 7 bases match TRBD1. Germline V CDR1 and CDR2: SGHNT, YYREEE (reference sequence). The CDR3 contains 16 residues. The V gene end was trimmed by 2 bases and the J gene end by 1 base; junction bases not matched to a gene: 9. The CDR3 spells CASSFQGQFPSYEQYF. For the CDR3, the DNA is TGTGCCAGCAGCTTCCAGGGACAGTTTCCTTCCTACGAGCAGTACTTC.

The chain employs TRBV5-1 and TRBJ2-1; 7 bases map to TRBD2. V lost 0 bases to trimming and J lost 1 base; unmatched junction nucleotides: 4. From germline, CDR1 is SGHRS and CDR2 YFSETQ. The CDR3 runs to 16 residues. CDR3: CASSLDGGSSYNEQFF. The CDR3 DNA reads TGCGCCAGCAGCTTGGATGGCGGGAGTTCCTACAATGAGCAGTTCTTC. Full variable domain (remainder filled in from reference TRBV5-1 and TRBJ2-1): KAGVTQTPRYLIKTRGQQVTLSCSPISGHRSVSWYQQTPGQGLQFLFEYFSETQRNKGNFPGRFSGRQFSNSRSEMNVSTLELGDSALYLCASSLDGGSSYNEQFFGPGTRLTVL.

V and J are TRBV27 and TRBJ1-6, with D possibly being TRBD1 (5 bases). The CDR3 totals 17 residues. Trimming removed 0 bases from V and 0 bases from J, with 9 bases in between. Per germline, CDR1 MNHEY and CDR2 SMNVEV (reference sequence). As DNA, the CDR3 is TGTGCCAGCAGTTTATCGGAAGGGGACTCCTATAATTCACCCCTCCACTTT. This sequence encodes CASSLSEGDSYNSPLHF.

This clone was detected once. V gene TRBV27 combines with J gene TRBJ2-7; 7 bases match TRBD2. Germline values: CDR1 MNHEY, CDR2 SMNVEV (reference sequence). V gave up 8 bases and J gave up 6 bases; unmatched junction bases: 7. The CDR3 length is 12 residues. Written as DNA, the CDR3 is TGTGCCAGCGCCAGGACTAGAGGCGAGCAGTACTTC. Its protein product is CASARTRGEQYF.

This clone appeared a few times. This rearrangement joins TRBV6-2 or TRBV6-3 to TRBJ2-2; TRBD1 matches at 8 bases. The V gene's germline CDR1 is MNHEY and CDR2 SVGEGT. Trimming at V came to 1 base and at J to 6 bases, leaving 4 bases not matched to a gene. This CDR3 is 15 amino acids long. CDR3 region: CASSYFDRGSGELFF. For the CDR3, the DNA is TGTGCCAGCAGTTACTTCGACAGGGGATCCGGGGAGCTGTTTTTT.

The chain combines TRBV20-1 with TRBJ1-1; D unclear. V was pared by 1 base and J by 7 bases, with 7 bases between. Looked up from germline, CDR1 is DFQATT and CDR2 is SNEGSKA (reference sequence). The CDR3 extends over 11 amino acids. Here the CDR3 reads CSARVELEAFF. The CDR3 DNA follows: TGCAGTGCTAGAGTGGAGCTTGAAGCTTTCTTT.

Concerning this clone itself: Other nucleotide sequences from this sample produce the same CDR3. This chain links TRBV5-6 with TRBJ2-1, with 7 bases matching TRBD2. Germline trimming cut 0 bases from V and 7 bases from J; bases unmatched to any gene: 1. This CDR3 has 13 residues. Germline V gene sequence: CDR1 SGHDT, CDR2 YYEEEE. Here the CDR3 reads CASSLVGGNEQFF. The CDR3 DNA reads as TGTGCCAGCAGCTTGGTGGGAGGGAATGAGCAGTTCTTC.

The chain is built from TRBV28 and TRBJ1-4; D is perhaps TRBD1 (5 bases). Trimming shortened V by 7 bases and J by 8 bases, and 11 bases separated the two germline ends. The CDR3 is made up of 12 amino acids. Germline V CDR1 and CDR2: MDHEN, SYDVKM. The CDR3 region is CASKQASEKLFF. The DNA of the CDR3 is TGTGCCAGCAAACAGGCTTCGGAAAAACTGTTTTTT.

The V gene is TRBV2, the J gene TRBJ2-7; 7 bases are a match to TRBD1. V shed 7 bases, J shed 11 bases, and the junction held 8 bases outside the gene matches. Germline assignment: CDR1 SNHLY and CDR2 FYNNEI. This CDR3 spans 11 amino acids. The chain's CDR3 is CASTDRAAEYF. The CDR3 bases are TGTGCCAGCACCGACAGGGCTGCGGAGTACTTC.

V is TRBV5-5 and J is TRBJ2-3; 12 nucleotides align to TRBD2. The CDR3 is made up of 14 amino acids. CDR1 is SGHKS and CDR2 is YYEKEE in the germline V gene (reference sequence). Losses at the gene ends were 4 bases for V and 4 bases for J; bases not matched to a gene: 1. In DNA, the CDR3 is TGTGCCAGCAGCCGGACTAGCGGGGCAGATACGCAGTATTTT. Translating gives CASSRTSGADTQYF.

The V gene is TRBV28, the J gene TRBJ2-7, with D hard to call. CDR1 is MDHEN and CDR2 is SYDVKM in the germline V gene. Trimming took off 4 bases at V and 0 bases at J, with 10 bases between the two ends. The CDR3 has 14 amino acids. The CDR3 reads CASSSTESSYEQYF. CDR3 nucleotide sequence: TGTGCCAGCAGTTCTACAGAGAGCTCCTACGAGCAGTACTTC.

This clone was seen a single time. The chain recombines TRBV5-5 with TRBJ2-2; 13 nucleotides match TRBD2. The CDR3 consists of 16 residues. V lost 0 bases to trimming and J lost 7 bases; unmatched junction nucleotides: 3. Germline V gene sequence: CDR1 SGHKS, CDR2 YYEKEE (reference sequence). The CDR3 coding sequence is TGTGCCAGCAGCTTGGGGACTAGCGGGAGAATCGGGGAGCTGTTTTTT. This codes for CASSLGTSGRIGELFF.

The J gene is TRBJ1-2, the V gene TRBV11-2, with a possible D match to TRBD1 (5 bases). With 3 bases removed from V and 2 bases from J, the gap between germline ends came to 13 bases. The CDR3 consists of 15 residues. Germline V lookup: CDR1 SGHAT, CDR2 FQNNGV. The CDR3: CASSLVTGWNYGYTF. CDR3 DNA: TGTGCCAGCAGCTTGGTAACAGGTTGGAACTATGGCTACACCTTC.

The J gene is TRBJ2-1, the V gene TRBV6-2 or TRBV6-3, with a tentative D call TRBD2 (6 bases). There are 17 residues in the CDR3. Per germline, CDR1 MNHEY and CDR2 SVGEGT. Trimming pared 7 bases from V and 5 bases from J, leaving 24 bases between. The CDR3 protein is CASTPRSGGALNNEQFF. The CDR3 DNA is TGTGCCAGCACCCCCAGGAGTGGCGGGGCCCTAAACAATGAGCAGTTCTTC.